The subject of this entry is one T cell receptor beta chain. Its recognized antigen is unknown. Per-nucleotide qualities are absent, and no much larger clonotype sits a single base away. The immunoSEQ Assay, a bias-controlled multiplex PCR, was used to amplify TCRbeta CDR3 regions from genomic DNA. In the source study's methods: Nucleated cell counts per sample were estimated from amplification of reference gene primers within the assay. To quantify the absolute abundance of each unique TCRbeta CDR3 rearrangement, sequence reads were collapsed and filtered. For each sample, productive Simpson clonality was calculated as the square root of Simpson's diversity index over productive rearrangements. The immuneACCESS repertoire file appears here via TCRdb, limited to in-frame rearrangements. These files lack a portion of the clones; in checked studies, under half of the deficit traces to unresolved V genes, and the cause of the others is not known. Clone size and V and J calls were adopted from that table, with D and trimming inferred from the DNA. Recorded for this sample are over 200,000 clones; around 81% of them occurred a single time. Around 9% of the sample belongs to the ten largest clones.

This entry comes from a study of blood T cell repertoires in COVID-19 (TCRdb year 2020). As for the study more broadly: Samples covering the acute and convalescent phases of COVID-19 were provided by collaborators in the United States, Italy and Spain. The material from the prospective study consisted of cDNA or gDNA derived from T cells, B-cell-depleted T cells, or PBMCs. Deeply sampled blood TCRbeta repertoires from subjects exposed to, actively infected with, or recovered from COVID-19 were included in the dataset. The repertoires were released in a freely available public database intended as a resource for research on the immune response to SARS-CoV-2. The samples were drawn from two sources: the first 160 participants of the ongoing ImmuneRACE study, and fewer than 1,500 subjects contributed by 6 global collaborators. A de-identified subject ID, COVID-19 status, age in years and sex were almost always included in the sample metadata. Where HLA class I and class II types were available, the types were taken from metadata supplied by the sample provider, not from assay-based typing. What the research found in general, with its limitations: Clinical and demographic metadata were provided uncurated, with the amount varying by source and participant.

V gives up 8 bases and J gives up 6 bases, and the segment between their germline ends measures 17 bases. From the germline V gene (reference sequence), CDR1 is PRHDT and CDR2 is FYEKMQ. The CDR3 numbers 14 residues from cysteine through phenylalanine. Solely the CDR3 DNA is kept, with 42 bases framed from the first base. In the prospective study, participants were about 18 to 95 years old, resided in approximately 22 geographic areas of the United States, and were enrolled through a virtual design. Cohort assignment in the prospective study relied on participant-reported clinical history from a screening survey and a study questionnaire. In the prospective study, whole blood, serum and a nasopharyngeal or oropharyngeal swab were collected from each participant by mobile phlebotomists. Over a 2-month period, participants in the prospective study had the option of providing additional blood draws and questionnaires. Blood samples from the prospective study were shipped frozen or at room temperature prior to DNA extraction.

Sequencing was done on a sample of PBMCs or T cells enriched from blood (not recorded which). The clonotype was recovered from a woman aged 45-59 years with acute COVID-19. The V and J genes are TRBV13 and TRBJ1-3; TRBD1 might be the D gene, on 5 matching bases. The sequence in DNA is TGTGCCAGCTCGGGGGGGGGTCCCCTAAACACCATATATTTT. This translates into CASSGGGPLNTIYF.